This passage covers 23 T cell receptor beta chains from one sample sequenced in a study of T-cell memory formation after mild COVID-19. From the 5' RACE reads, TCRdb called clonotypes with MiXCR, one entry per CDR3 protein. This table has about 340,000 distinct CDR3 sequences, 13% appearing once. The sample comprised PBMCs or a T cell subset sorted from them (not recorded which). These receptor sequences come from a man aged 18-30 years who had mild COVID-19 (a few samples of this study predate the infection). Cell type and time point are not known.

J is TRBJ2-1 and V is TRBV9; TRBD2 matches at 8 bases. V was pared by 4 bases and J by 5 bases, with 8 bases of the junction left unmatched. The V gene's germline CDR1 is SGDLS and CDR2 YYNGEE. This CDR3 is built from 15 residues. The CDR3 sequence: CASSIRAGENNEQFF. In nucleotides, the CDR3 is TGTGCCAGCAGCATCCGAGCGGGGGAGAACAATGAGCAGTTCTTC.

The gene calls are TRBV29-1 and TRBJ2-7; 11 bases agree with TRBD1. With 7 bases clipped from V and 3 bases from J, the junction kept 5 bases outside the gene matches. CDR3 length: 13 residues. Germline lookup yields CDR1 SQVTM and CDR2 ANQGSEA. The CDR3 nucleotides are TGCAGCGCTAAGGGACAGGGGGTCTACGAGCAGTACTTC. It encodes CSAKGQGVYEQYF.

This clonotype has just a few counts. The rearrangement links TRBV7-9 to TRBJ2-7; 7 positions agree with TRBD1. The CDR3 is 14 amino acids. Germline assignment: CDR1 SEHNR and CDR2 FQNEAQ (reference sequence). Trimming removed 3 bases from V and 7 bases from J; junction bases left unmatched: 9. The CDR3 DNA reads TGTGCCAGCAGCTTTCTTGAGGGGGCGAGGGAGCAGTACTTC. Its protein product is CASSFLEGAREQYF.

This clonotype appeared a few times. CDR3: CASSVEFGTATYNEQFF. The CDR3 DNA is TGTGCCAGCAGCGTAGAATTCGGGACGGCGACCTACAATGAGCAGTTCTTC. The chain uses TRBV9 and TRBJ2-1; the D gene could be TRBD1 or TRBD2 (5 bases each). Trimming took off 0 bases at V and 2 bases at J, with 15 bases between the two ends. CDR1 and CDR2 from the germline V gene are SGDLS and YYNGEE. The CDR3 length is 17 residues. Full variable domain (remainder filled in from reference TRBV9 and TRBJ2-1): DSGVTQTPKHLITATGQRVTLRCSPRSGDLSVYWYQQSLDQGLQFLIQYYNGEERAKGNILERFSAQQFPDLHSELNLSSLELGDSALYFCASSVEFGTATYNEQFFGPGTRLTVL.

This clonotype was seen more than once but under ten times. The chain is built from TRBV6-6 and TRBJ1-3; 7 bases align to TRBD1. Germline loops: CDR1 MNHNY, CDR2 SVGAGI (reference sequence). V trimming: 6 bases; J trimming: 8 bases; junction bases outside the gene matches: 13. The CDR3 totals 15 residues. CDR3 region: CASRLRTGVGDTIYF. CDR3 bases: TGTGCCAGCAGATTACGCACAGGGGTGGGTGACACCATATATTTT.

The V call is TRBV13, the J call TRBJ1-1, with D maybe TRBD1 (5 bases). The CDR3 has 16 amino acids. Germline loops: CDR1 PRHDT, CDR2 FYEKMQ (reference sequence). V lost 3 bases and J 2 bases, leaving 16 bases between the germline ends. The chain's CDR3 is CASSFLGGTLNTEAFF. CDR3 DNA: TGTGCCAGCAGCTTTCTAGGTGGGACCCTCAACACTGAAGCTTTCTTT.

CDR3 region: CASSPGISYNSPLHF. In DNA, the CDR3 is TGTGCCAGCAGCCCCGGGATTTCCTATAATTCACCCCTCCACTTT. The chain uses TRBV11-2 and TRBJ1-6; D remains unclear. The germline V and J ends were trimmed by 5 bases and 1 base, with 9 bases remaining between them. Germline V gene data show CDR1 as SGHAT and CDR2 as FQNNGV. The CDR3 extends over 15 amino acids.

This clonotype came up a few times. This chain uses TRBV4-2 with TRBJ2-3, with 7 bases matching TRBD2. Losses at the gene ends were 4 bases for V and 0 bases for J; bases not matched to a gene: 4. This CDR3 contains 15 residues. Germline loops: CDR1 LGHNA, CDR2 YNFKEQ. The CDR3 DNA sequence: TGTGCCAGCAGCCGCACTAGCGAAAGCACAGATACGCAGTATTTT. Protein product: CASSRTSESTDTQYF.

This clonotype has only a few counts. The V and J genes are TRBV6-5 and TRBJ1-3; D perhaps matches TRBD1 (5 bases). V lost 4 bases, J lost 4 bases, and 23 bases lay in between. Germline V gene lookup returns CDR1 MNHEY and CDR2 SVGAGI. CDR3 length: 18 residues. CDR3 amino acids: CASSSTSLSGLEGNTIYF. The CDR3 DNA reads TGTGCCAGCAGTTCTACTAGCCTCTCGGGGCTCGAAGGAAACACCATATATTTT.

This clonotype turned up a few times. The rearrangement uses TRBV4-1 and TRBJ2-3; tentatively, D is TRBD2 (6 bases). The CDR3 consists of 17 residues. Per the germline V gene, CDR1 is MGHRA and CDR2 is YSYEKL. Trimming took off 0 bases at V and 2 bases at J, with 15 bases between the two ends. The CDR3 DNA follows: TGCGCCAGCAGCCAAGATCTTGTTGCGGGGATCACAGATACGCAGTATTTT. Translated: CASSQDLVAGITDTQYF.

There are a few counts of this clonotype. The chain joins TRBV7-3 to TRBJ2-5, with a tentative D call TRBD1 (5 bases). Trimming shortened V by 4 bases and J by 0 bases, and 12 bases separated the two germline ends. Germline CDR1 SGHTA, CDR2 FQGTGA. The CDR3 totals 15 residues. The CDR3 bases are TGTGCCAGCAGCTCCCGGGCAGGGCACCAAGAGACCCAGTACTTC. Amino acid sequence: CASSSRAGHQETQYF.

This clonotype was found a few times. The V call is TRBV7-2, the J call TRBJ2-3, with 11 bases lining up with TRBD2. The CDR3 totals 13 residues. The trim removed 9 bases at V and 5 bases at J, leaving 4 bases unmatched. Germline CDR1 reads SGHTA; CDR2 reads FQGNSA. The CDR3 loop is CASLLAGEDTQYF. In DNA form, the CDR3 reads TGTGCCAGTCTACTAGCGGGGGAAGATACGCAGTATTTT.

A few counts support this clonotype. The J gene is TRBJ2-7, the V gene TRBV7-8; no firm D call. The CDR3 sequence is 13 residues long. The V end was cut by 2 bases, the J end by 6 bases, with 11 bases between. CDR1 is SGHVS, CDR2 FQNEAQ, per germline. The CDR3 loop is CASSLWSASEQYV. The CDR3 DNA reads TGTGCCAGCAGCTTATGGTCGGCGTCCGAGCAGTACGTC.

About this clonotype itself: One end of the junction fails to match germline, which may point to a read error. The chain recombines TRBV3-1 with TRBJ2-3, with TRBD2 matching over 9 bases. The germline V gene encodes CDR1 LGHDT and CDR2 YNNKEL (reference sequence). This CDR3 has 15 residues. CDR3 sequence: CASSQEGTSIDTQYF. The CDR3 nucleotides read TGTGCCAGCAGCCAAGAGGGGACTAGCATAGATACGCAGTATTTT.

This chain connects TRBV4-1 to TRBJ1-2, with D hard to call. With 0 bases removed from V and 0 bases from J, the gap between germline ends came to 8 bases. The CDR3 length is 15 residues. CDR1 is MGHRA, CDR2 YSYEKL, per germline. CDR3 sequence (DNA): TGCGCCAGCAGCCAAGATGTCCAGGCTAACTATGGCTACACCTTC. It translates to CASSQDVQANYGYTF.

The gene calls are TRBV29-1 and TRBJ1-1, with a possible D match to TRBD1 (5 bases). V lost 6 bases and J lost 1, with 15 bases in between. Germline V gene lookup returns CDR1 SQVTM and CDR2 ANQGSEA. The CDR3 sequence is 14 residues long. The DNA for the CDR3 is TGCAGCGTCGTAGGGGTCATATCGAACACTGAAGCTTTCTTT. The encoded protein is CSVVGVISNTEAFF.

This chain joins TRBV7-9 and TRBJ2-7; 8 bases are shared with TRBD2. Germline CDR1 reads SEHNR; CDR2 reads FQNEAQ (reference sequence). This CDR3 has 13 amino acids. The trim removed 8 bases at V and 6 bases at J, leaving 9 bases unmatched. Here the CDR3 DNA reads TGTGCCAGCGCCCCAGCGGGGGTCGGCGAGCAGTACTTC. It codes for CASAPAGVGEQYF.

This clonotype turned up a few times. The chain has TRBV15 and TRBJ2-3; 7 bases are a match to TRBD2. V was clipped by 0 bases and J by 0 bases; unmatched bases: 3. The CDR3 is made up of 16 amino acids. CDR1 is LNHNV, CDR2 YYDKDF, per germline (reference sequence). The CDR3, as DNA: TGTGCCACCAGCAGAGATCGGGGGGAAAGCACAGATACGCAGTATTTT. The encoded protein is CATSRDRGESTDTQYF.

The table lists this clonotype with a few counts. V gene TRBV4-3 combines with J gene TRBJ2-2; 8 bases match TRBD2. The J segment lost 3 bases and the V segment lost 0 bases, leaving 3 bases of the junction unmatched. In germline, CDR1 is LGHNA, CDR2 YSLEER. CDR3 length equals 16 residues. DNA for the CDR3: TGCGCCAGCAGCCAAGATATACTAGCGGACACCGGGGAGCTGTTTTTT. Encoded protein: CASSQDILADTGELFF.

This clonotype was observed a handful of times. This chain uses TRBV7-9 with TRBJ2-5; D not certain. The CDR3 covers 13 residues. Trimming removed 5 bases from V and 5 bases from J, with 12 bases in between. CDR1 and CDR2 (germline): SEHNR, FQNEAQ (reference sequence). The CDR3 sequence: CASSPIPRETQYF. The CDR3 DNA reads TGTGCCAGCAGCCCGATCCCCCGGGAGACCCAGTACTTC.

This chain connects TRBV7-2 to TRBJ2-7; D gene uncertain. Germline-derived CDR1 and CDR2 are SGHTA and FQGNSA. Between the trimmed V and J ends, which lost 4 bases and 6 bases, there was a span of 13 bases. The CDR3 extends over 13 amino acids. Here the CDR3 reads CASSWIAPGEQYF. The CDR3 DNA reads TGTGCCAGCAGCTGGATAGCTCCCGGCGAGCAGTACTTC. Full variable domain (outside the CDR3, taken from reference TRBV7-2 and TRBJ2-7): GAGVSQSPSNKVTEKGKDVELRCDPISGHTALYWYRQSLGQGLEFLIYFQGNSAPDKSGLPSDRFSAERTGGSVSTLTIQRTQQEDSAVYLCASSWIAPGEQYFGPGTRLTVT.

This chain joins TRBV12-3 or TRBV12-4 and TRBJ2-5; D could derive from TRBD1 or TRBD2 (5 bases each). V was clipped by 3 bases and J by 4 bases, with 15 bases between them. The CDR3 runs to 15 residues. The CDR3: CASSFVGRRSETQYF. The DNA of the CDR3 is TGTGCCAGCAGTTTCGTGGGACGTCGTTCAGAGACCCAGTACTTC.

This clonotype was found a few times. V and J are TRBV18 and TRBJ1-4; D is ambiguous. The V end was cut by 0 bases, the J end by 3 bases, with 8 bases between. Germline loops: CDR1 KGHSH, CDR2 LQKENI. The CDR3 has 15 amino acids. The CDR3 DNA follows: TGTGCCAGCTCACCACCTCTAAGGTCTAATGAAAAACTGTTTTTT. Residues: CASSPPLRSNEKLFF.